This T cell receptor beta chain comes out of a study of OX40 agonist ivuxolimab in advanced cancers. Assay used: immunoSEQ multiplex PCR; TCRdb lists only in-frame clones, some missing. The sample records some 57,000 clones, about 89% being singletons. Patients were ruled out by autoimmune disease history or systemic immunosuppression. V shed 2 bases and J shed 2 bases, with 16 bases lying between them. The CDR3 consists of 17 residues. Per the germline V gene, CDR1 is SEHNR and CDR2 is FQNEAQ (reference sequence). In this sample, this clone turned up once. This rearrangement joins TRBV7-9 to TRBJ2-1, with D possibly TRBD1 on 5 matching bases. Source: CD4+ or CD8+ T cells sorted from blood, taken in a trial of the OX40 agonist ivuxolimab. The TCR comes from an adult with an advanced solid tumor such as melanoma, head and neck, liver or kidney cancer. In DNA, the CDR3 is TGTGCCAGCAGCTTAAAGTTTGGATCAGGGACCTACAATGAGCAGTTCTTC. Translation: CASSLKFGSGTYNEQFF.